A selection of T cell receptor beta chains follows, all from one sample in a study of beta chain features in type 1 diabetes. Sequencing used immunoSEQ multiplex PCR; TCRdb keeps in-frame clones, though not all of them. The sample holds around 170,000 clones, 7% to 10% seen once. Sequencing was performed on central memory CD4+ T cells from blood. The receptors were sampled from a woman aged 18-29 years in good health. CDR3s leave out the opening cysteine and the closing phenylalanine or tryptophan. Each record gives: V gene, J gene, CDR3 protein.

V: TRBV29-1
J: TRBJ1-1
CDR3: RAGSRSDTEAF

V: TRBV5-1
J: TRBJ2-3
CDR3: ASSPGDLSTSTDTQY

V: TRBV19
J: TRBJ2-7
CDR3: ASSRGPSYEQY

V: TRBV6-1
J: TRBJ2-1
CDR3: ASSEVAGALKNNEQF

V: TRBV15
J: TRBJ2-1
CDR3: ATSRDMRGAYNEQF

V: TRBV29-1
J: TRBJ1-2
CDR3: SVGLPGQSTGYT

V: TRBV5-6
J: TRBJ1-2
CDR3: ASSLRVEYGYT

V: TRBV18
J: TRBJ1-2
CDR3: ASSPTGQDHGYT

V: TRBV6-5
J: TRBJ1-2
CDR3: ASSYRRVNYGYT

V: TRBV4-2
J: TRBJ2-3
CDR3: ASSQDWRSTDTQY

V: TRBV14
J: TRBJ2-1
CDR3: ASSLPGLGINEQF

V: TRBV4-2
J: TRBJ2-5
CDR3: ASSQDLLAGGGMKTQY

V: TRBV27
J: TRBJ1-1
CDR3: ASSLHQGAEAF

V: TRBV5-6
J: TRBJ1-1
CDR3: ASSLPGQGTDFEAF

V: TRBV4-1
J: TRBJ2-5
CDR3: ASSPGGPETQY

V: TRBV7-9
J: TRBJ2-1
CDR3: ASSRGQGDRNEQF

V: TRBV5-1
J: TRBJ2-3
CDR3: ASSPGQGFTDTQY

V: TRBV11-2
J: TRBJ2-7
CDR3: ASYPGGGGAFEQY

V: TRBV6-5
J: TRBJ1-1
CDR3: ASSAPDLATEAF

V: TRBV5-1
J: TRBJ1-1
CDR3: ASRGGQVETEAF

V: TRBV11-2
J: TRBJ2-1
CDR3: ASSIGLDNEQF

V: TRBV12-2
J: TRBJ1-2
CDR3: ASRSRGAPNYGYT

V: TRBV7-9
J: TRBJ1-4
CDR3: ASSPGQGKGEKLF

V: TRBV7-2
J: TRBJ2-7
CDR3: ASSLDSGTSAYEQY

V: TRBV9
J: TRBJ2-1
CDR3: ASSVGAAGTYNEQF

V: TRBV11-2
J: TRBJ2-5
CDR3: ASSRGGQGARETQY

V: TRBV5-1
J: TRBJ2-3
CDR3: ASSSGLAKDTQY

V: TRBV2
J: TRBJ1-5
CDR3: ASRGQAGQPQH

V: TRBV9
J: TRBJ2-1
CDR3: ASSQRDRAYNEQF

V: TRBV19
J: TRBJ1-1
CDR3: ASMRRHEQGTEAF

V: TRBV5-1
J: TRBJ2-4
CDR3: ASSLDSGGAKNIQY

V: TRBV2
J: TRBJ2-5
CDR3: ASSGLAEETQY

V: TRBV4-1
J: TRBJ1-5
CDR3: ASSQVGSGTGDFWPQH

V: TRBV15
J: TRBJ2-2
CDR3: ATSRGRVLSGGELF

V: TRBV7-8
J: TRBJ1-4
CDR3: ASSTGNEKLF

V: TRBV2
J: TRBJ2-5
CDR3: ASSESGSQTQY

V: TRBV14
J: TRBJ2-7
CDR3: ASSLLDGTGGYEQY

V: TRBV7-2
J: NA
CDR3: ASSLGPGTLYEQY

V: TRBV9
J: TRBJ1-2
CDR3: ASSVGQGLGGYT

V: TRBV12-5
J: TRBJ2-1
CDR3: ASGLVSGGPHNEQF

V: TRBV6-5
J: TRBJ1-5
CDR3: ASSWDRNQPQH

V: TRBV9
J: TRBJ1-4
CDR3: ASSARHGLNEKLF

V: TRBV9
J: TRBJ2-1
CDR3: ASSVVPSTGFIEQF

V: TRBV5-4
J: TRBJ2-5
CDR3: ASSLEGVQETQY

V: TRBV30
J: TRBJ2-5
CDR3: AWSGEETQY

V: TRBV29-1
J: TRBJ2-3
CDR3: SVPGGAGVADTQY

V: TRBV5-1
J: TRBJ1-2
CDR3: ASSSGPGDGYGYT

V: TRBV7-2
J: TRBJ2-1
CDR3: ASSYTQGQGYNEQF

V: TRBV11-3
J: TRBJ2-7
CDR3: ASSASGSSYEQY

V: TRBV2
J: TRBJ1-2
CDR3: ASSQAKDYGYT

V: TRBV5-1
J: TRBJ2-2
CDR3: ASGAPSLGELF

V: TRBV2
J: TRBJ1-2
CDR3: ASSGGGRGNGYT

V: TRBV2
J: TRBJ2-5
CDR3: ASSYASVETQY

V: TRBV2
J: TRBJ1-5
CDR3: ASSPPGGGEPQH

V: TRBV5-4
J: TRBJ2-3
CDR3: ASSFRAQATDTQY

V: TRBV7-9
J: TRBJ2-5
CDR3: ASSSQLAGGETQY

V: TRBV6-6
J: TRBJ2-1
CDR3: ASGDRGHNEQF